The rows below give T cell receptor beta chains drawn from one sample of a study of shared clonotypes between healthy human individuals. Data came from immunoSEQ multiplex PCR; TCRdb stores just in-frame clones and leaves some out. The sample has some 680,000 clones; about 80% are singletons. The sequenced sample consisted of memory CD4+ T cells sorted from blood. The receptors originated from a woman in her twenties or thirties in good health. Both conserved end residues are trimmed from each CDR3. Size tells how often a clone was seen (once, few, many) or the class of an expanded clone, and some rows leave it out.

size	V	J	length	CDR3
few	TRBV4-2	TRBJ2-3	16	ASSQQDTSTSSTDTQY
few	TRBV4-1	TRBJ2-4	12	ASSQDLAKNIQY
NA	TRBV5-4	TRBJ2-3	14	ASSFLAGGLTDTQY
NA	TRBV28	TRBJ1-5	12	ASSLRDRNGPQH
NA	TRBV25-1	TRBJ2-1	15	ASSGRGNTGPYNEQF
NA	TRBV5-8	TRBJ2-5	12	ASSLGGIQETQY
NA	TRBV7-2	TRBJ1-5	12	ASTRDRYNQPQH
NA	TRBV2	TRBJ2-2	11	ASGRLFAGELF
NA	TRBV2	TRBJ2-1	12	ASDDGSSYNEQF
NA	TRBV5-4	TRBJ2-5	13	ASRDVRQSQETQY
NA	TRBV2	TRBJ1-3	12	ASSAQSSGNTIY
NA	TRBV28	TRBJ2-7	13	ASTGTSDRSYEQY
NA	TRBV9	TRBJ2-3	12	ASSVGTNTDTQY
once	TRBV5-1	TRBJ2-7	14	ASSSITSGGTYEQY
once	TRBV19	TRBJ2-6	13	ASSTQGYGANVLT
NA	TRBV28	TRBJ2-3	10	ASREGTDTQY
NA	TRBV7-8	TRBJ1-2	12	ASSLGQTNYGYT
NA	TRBV6-1	TRBJ2-5	13	ASSELQGGQETQY
NA	TRBV5-1	TRBJ2-2	14	ASSQSTSGETGELF
NA	TRBV28	TRBJ1-5	15	ASSLRRGRGSNQPQH
once	TRBV2	TRBJ2-3	13	ASIPGQGGTDTQY
NA	TRBV7-9	TRBJ2-7	11	ASSVTGLYEQY
few	TRBV7-2	TRBJ1-1	14	ASSLGAGLMNTEAF
NA	TRBV4-2	TRBJ2-3	16	ASSQEGSVGHLTDTQY
NA	TRBV11-2	TRBJ2-5	12	ASSSTRAGETQY
NA	TRBV5-1	TRBJ1-4	12	ASSLKPAGEKLF
NA	TRBV19	TRBJ1-1	15	ASNSPWESGQHTEAF
NA	TRBV6-1	TRBJ2-1	12	ASRGDWGNNEQF
NA	TRBV6-7	TRBJ2-7	11	ASRVCGKGEQY
NA	TRBV10-3	TRBJ2-7	14	AISISSTGASYEQY
NA	TRBV4-1	TRBJ1-2	14	ASSQAVREGAYGYT
many	TRBV5-4	TRBJ2-2	12	ASRPQENTGELF
NA	TRBV28	TRBJ2-4	14	ASSLFGTLAKNIQY
NA	TRBV5-1	TRBJ2-1	13	ASSLDSGSYNEQF
few	TRBV11-2	TRBJ2-7	14	ASSLVFSGRVYEQY
NA	TRBV6-1	TRBJ2-7	12	ASSEAGLVYEQY
many	TRBV7-9	TRBJ1-3	11	ASSLGLARTIY
many	TRBV6-5	TRBJ2-5	12	ASSYSGVAETQY
NA	TRBV25-1	TRBJ2-7	10	ASSQSNYEQY